This TCR beta chain is from a study of blood T cell repertoires in COVID-19. Study-level information: The origin of the acute and convalescent COVID-19 samples was the United States, Italy and Spain.

The table lists this clone with a count of one. In the original analysis: Estimated nucleated cell counts came from reference gene primer amplification. Using immunoSEQ multiplex PCR, the repertoire was profiled, and TCRdb retains in-frame clones only, with some absent. That table supplies the V and J calls and clone size; D and trimming were determined from the DNA. The data contain 40,000 or so clones, more than 75% of them singletons. There are 14 residues in the CDR3. The rearrangement uses TRBV21-1 and TRBJ2-5; TRBD1, the D gene given by the table, was not confirmed from the DNA. TRBV21-1 is tagged as a pseudogene. The material sequenced was peripheral blood. The receptor's source is a woman between 65 and 79 years old in a cohort sampled during active COVID-19. CDR3 DNA sequence: TGTGCCAGAAGGGGGCAGGGCAAAAAAGAGACCCAGTACTTC. Encoded protein: CARRGQGKKETQYF.